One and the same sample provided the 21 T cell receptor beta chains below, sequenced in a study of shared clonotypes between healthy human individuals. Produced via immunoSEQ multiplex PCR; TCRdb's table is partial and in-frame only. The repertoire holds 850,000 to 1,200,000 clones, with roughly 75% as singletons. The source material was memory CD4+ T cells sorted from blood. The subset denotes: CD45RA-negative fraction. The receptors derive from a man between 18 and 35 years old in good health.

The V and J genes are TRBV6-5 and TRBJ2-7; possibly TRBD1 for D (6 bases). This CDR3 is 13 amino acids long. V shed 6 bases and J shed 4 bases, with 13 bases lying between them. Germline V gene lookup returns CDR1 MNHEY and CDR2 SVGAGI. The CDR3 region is CASRRDIEYEQYF. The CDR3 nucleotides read TGTGCCAGCAGAAGGGACATCGAATACGAGCAGTACTTC.

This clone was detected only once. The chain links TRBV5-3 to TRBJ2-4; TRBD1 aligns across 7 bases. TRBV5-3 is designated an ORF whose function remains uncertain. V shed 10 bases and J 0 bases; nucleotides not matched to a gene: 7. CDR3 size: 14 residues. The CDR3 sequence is CALQGRQAKNIQYF. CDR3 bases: TGTGCCCTACAGGGGCGTCAAGCCAAAAACATTCAGTACTTC.

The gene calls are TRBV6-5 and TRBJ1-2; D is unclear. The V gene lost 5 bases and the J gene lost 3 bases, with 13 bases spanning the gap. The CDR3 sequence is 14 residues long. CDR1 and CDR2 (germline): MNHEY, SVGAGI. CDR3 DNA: TGTGCCAGCAGTCCCCCGTATAGGCACTATGGCTACACCTTC. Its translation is CASSPPYRHYGYTF.

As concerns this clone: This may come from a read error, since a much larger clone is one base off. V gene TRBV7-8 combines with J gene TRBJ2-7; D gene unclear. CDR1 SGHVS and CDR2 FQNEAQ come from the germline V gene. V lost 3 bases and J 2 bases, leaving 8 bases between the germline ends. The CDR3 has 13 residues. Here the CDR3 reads CASSFVRTYEQYF. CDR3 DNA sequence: TGTGCCAGCAGCTTTGTGAGAACCTACGAGCAGTACTTC.

The CDR3 loop reads CASSSGWGTAVEQYF. The CDR3, as DNA: TGTGCCAGCAGTTCAGGTTGGGGGACAGCCGTCGAGCAGTACTTC. V usage is TRBV6-5 and J usage is TRBJ2-7, with TRBD1 matching 7 bases. This CDR3 is 15 amino acids long. Looked up from germline, CDR1 is MNHEY and CDR2 is SVGAGI. The V segment lost 4 bases and the J segment 6 bases; nucleotides outside the gene matches: 12.

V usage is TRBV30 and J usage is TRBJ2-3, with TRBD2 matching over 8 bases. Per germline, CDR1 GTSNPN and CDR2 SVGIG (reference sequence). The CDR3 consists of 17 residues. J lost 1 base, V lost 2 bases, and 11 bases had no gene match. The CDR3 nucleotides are TGTGCCTGGAGTAGAAGCCAGCGGGGGTCTCGCACAGATACGCAGTATTTT. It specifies CAWSRSQRGSRTDTQYF.

DNA for the CDR3: TGTGCCAGCAGCGAAAACAGGGCCTCGGGTACGCAGTATTTT. This sequence encodes CASSENRASGTQYF. The chain couples TRBV11-3 to TRBJ2-3, with D perhaps matching TRBD1 (6 bases). With 5 bases removed from V and 8 bases from J, the gap between germline ends came to 17 bases. In germline, CDR1 is SGHNT, CDR2 YENEEA. This CDR3 spans 14 amino acids. Variable domain in full (rest from reference TRBV11-3 and TRBJ2-3): EAGVVQSPRYKIIEKKQPVAFWCNPISGHNTLYWYLQNLGQGPELLIRYENEEAVDDSQLPKDRFSAERLKGVDSTLKIQPAELGDSAVYLCASSENRASGTQYFGPGTRLTVL.

The CDR3 is CASSHETGGMAGANVLTF. The CDR3, as DNA: TGCGCCAGCAGCCATGAGACAGGGGGAATGGCTGGGGCCAACGTCCTGACTTTC. The chain recombines TRBV4-1 with TRBJ2-6; 9 positions match TRBD1. V lost 3 bases and J lost 2; bases outside the gene matches: 8. Germline V gives CDR1 MGHRA, CDR2 YSYEKL. The length of the CDR3 is 18 residues.

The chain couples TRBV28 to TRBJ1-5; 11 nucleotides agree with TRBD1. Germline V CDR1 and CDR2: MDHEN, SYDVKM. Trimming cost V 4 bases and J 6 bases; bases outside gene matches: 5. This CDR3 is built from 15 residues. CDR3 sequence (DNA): TGTGCCAGCAGTTCGGGACAGGGGGATGTTCAGCCCCAGCATTTT. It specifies CASSSGQGDVQPQHF.

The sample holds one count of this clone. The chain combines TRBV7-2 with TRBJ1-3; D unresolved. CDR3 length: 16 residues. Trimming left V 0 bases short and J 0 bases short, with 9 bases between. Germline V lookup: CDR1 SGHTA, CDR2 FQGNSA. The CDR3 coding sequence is TGTGCCAGCAGCTTAGCATACAGCTCCTCTGGAAACACCATATATTTT. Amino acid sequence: CASSLAYSSSGNTIYF.

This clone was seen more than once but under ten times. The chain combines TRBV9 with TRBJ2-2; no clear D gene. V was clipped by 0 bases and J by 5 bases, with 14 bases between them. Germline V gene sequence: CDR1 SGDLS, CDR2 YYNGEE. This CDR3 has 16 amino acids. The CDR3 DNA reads TGTGCCAGCAGCGTAGAGGTCCTTACCGGGACCGGGGAGCTGTTTTTT. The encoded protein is CASSVEVLTGTGELFF.

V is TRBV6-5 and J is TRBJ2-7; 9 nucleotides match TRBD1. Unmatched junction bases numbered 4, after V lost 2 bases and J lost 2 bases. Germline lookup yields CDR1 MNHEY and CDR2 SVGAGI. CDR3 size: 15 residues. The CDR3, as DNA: TGTGCCAGCAGTTACCGGGGGACAGGGCCCTACGAGCAGTACTTC. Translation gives CASSYRGTGPYEQYF.

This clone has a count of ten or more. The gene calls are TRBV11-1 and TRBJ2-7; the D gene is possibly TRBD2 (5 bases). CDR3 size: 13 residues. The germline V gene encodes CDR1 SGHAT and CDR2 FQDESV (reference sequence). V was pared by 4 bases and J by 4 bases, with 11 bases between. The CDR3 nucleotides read TGTGCCAGCAGCTCACCTCCGGGGTACGAGCAGTACTTC. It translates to CASSSPPGYEQYF.

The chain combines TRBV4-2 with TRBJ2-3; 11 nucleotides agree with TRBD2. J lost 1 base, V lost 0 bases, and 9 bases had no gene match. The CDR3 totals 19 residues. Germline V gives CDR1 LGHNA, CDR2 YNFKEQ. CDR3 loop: CASSQEGLAGGRGTDTQYF. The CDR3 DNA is TGTGCCAGCAGCCAAGAAGGGTTAGCGGGGGGGCGGGGCACAGATACGCAGTATTTT.

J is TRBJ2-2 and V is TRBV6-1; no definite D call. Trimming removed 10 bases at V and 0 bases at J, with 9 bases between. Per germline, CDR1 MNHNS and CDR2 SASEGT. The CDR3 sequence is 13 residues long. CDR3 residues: CAIRNANTGELFF. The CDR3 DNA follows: TGTGCCATCCGAAACGCGAACACCGGGGAGCTGTTTTTT.

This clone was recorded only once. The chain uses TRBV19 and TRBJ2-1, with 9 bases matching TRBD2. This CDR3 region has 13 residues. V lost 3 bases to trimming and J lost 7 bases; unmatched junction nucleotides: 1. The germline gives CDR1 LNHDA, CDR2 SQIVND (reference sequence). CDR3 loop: CASSMAGGNEQFF. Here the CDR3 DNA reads TGTGCCAGTAGTATGGCGGGGGGGAATGAGCAGTTCTTC.

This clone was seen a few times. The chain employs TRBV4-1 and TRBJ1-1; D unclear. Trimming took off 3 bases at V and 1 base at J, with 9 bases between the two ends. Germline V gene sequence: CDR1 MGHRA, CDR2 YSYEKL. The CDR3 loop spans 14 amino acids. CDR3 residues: CASSHPTQNTEAFF. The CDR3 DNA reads TGCGCCAGCAGCCACCCAACACAGAACACTGAAGCTTTCTTT.

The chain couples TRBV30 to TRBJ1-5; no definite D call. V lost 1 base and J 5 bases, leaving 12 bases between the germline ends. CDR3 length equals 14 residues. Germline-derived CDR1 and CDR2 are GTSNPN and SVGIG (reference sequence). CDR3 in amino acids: CAWSGGRRHQPQHF. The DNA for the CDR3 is TGTGCCTGGAGTGGCGGACGGCGACATCAGCCCCAGCATTTT. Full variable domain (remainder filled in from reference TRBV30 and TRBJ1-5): SQTIHQWPATLVQPVGSPLSLECTVEGTSNPNLYWYRQAAGRGLQLLFYSVGIGQISSEVPQNLSASRPQDRQFILSSKKLLLSDSGFYLCAWSGGRRHQPQHFGDGTRLSIL.

CDR3 in DNA: TGTGCCAGCAGACTGACTAGCGGGAGCTACGAGCAGTACTTC. This gives the protein CASRLTSGSYEQYF. The chain uses TRBV6-5 and TRBJ2-7, with TRBD2 matching over 12 bases. The J segment lost 3 bases and the V segment lost 6 bases, leaving 3 bases of the junction unmatched. In germline, CDR1 is MNHEY, CDR2 SVGAGI. This CDR3 spans 14 amino acids.

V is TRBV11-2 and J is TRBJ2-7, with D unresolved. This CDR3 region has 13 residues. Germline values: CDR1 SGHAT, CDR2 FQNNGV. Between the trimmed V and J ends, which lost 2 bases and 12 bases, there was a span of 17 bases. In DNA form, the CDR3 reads TGTGCCAGCAGCTTACCGGACCTCCCGGAGTTGTACTTC. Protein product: CASSLPDLPELYF. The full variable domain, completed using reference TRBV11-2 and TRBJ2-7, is EAGVAQSPRYKIIEKRQSVAFWCNPISGHATLYWYQQILGQGPKLLIQFQNNGVVDDSQLPKDRFSAERLKGVDSTLKIQPAKLEDSAVYLCASSLPDLPELYFGPGTRLTVT.

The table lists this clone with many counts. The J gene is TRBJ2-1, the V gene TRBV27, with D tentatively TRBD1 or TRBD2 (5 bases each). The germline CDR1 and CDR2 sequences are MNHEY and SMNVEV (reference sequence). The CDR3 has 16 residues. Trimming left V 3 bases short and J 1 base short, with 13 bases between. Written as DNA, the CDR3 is TGTGCCAGCAGTTTCGCCGGGACCGCATCCTACAATGAGCAGTTCTTC. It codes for CASSFAGTASYNEQFF.